The 23 T cell receptor beta chains presented below share a single source sample, sequenced in a study of T cell responses to AZD1222 COVID-19 vaccine. Some clones are missing from TCRdb's copy, which holds only in-frame ones; the method was immunoSEQ multiplex PCR. Found here are about 140,000 clones, approximately 89% of them singletons; the top ten hold less than 1.5%. Sequences were derived from peripheral blood, sampled 28 days after the second AZD1222 dose. The receptors were gathered from an adult who received the AZD1222 COVID-19 vaccine.

This chain links TRBV28 with TRBJ2-1; TRBD1 agrees at 7 bases. Germline lookup yields CDR1 MDHEN and CDR2 SYDVKM. The CDR3 is 16 amino acids. With 5 bases clipped from V and 0 bases from J, the junction kept 7 bases outside the gene matches. As DNA, the CDR3 is TGTGCCAGCAGTACATTGGGACAGAGCTCCTACAATGAGCAGTTCTTC. Protein product: CASSTLGQSSYNEQFF. The full variable domain, in which reference TRBV28 and TRBJ2-1 provide the parts outside the CDR3, is DVKVTQSSRYLVKRTGEKVFLECVQDMDHENMFWYRQDPGLGLRLIYFSYDVKMKEKGDIPEGYSVSREKKERFSLILESASTNQTSMYLCASSTLGQSSYNEQFFGPGTRLTVL.

This chain connects TRBV20-1 to TRBJ2-7, with D perhaps TRBD1 or TRBD2 (5 bases each). The CDR3 spans 14 residues. CDR1 and CDR2 from the germline V gene are DFQATT and SNEGSKA (reference sequence). V was trimmed by 3 bases and J by 2 bases, leaving 14 bases between them. The CDR3: CSASAGTDPYEQYF. The CDR3 DNA reads as TGCAGTGCTAGTGCCGGGACGGACCCCTACGAGCAGTACTTC.

Here the CDR3 DNA reads TGTGCTAGTGGTTCAACACCCGATCAGGGGGCAAATCAGCCCCAGCATTTT. Translating gives CASGSTPDQGANQPQHF. V gene TRBV12-5 combines with J gene TRBJ1-5, with 8 nucleotides matching TRBD1. V lost 4 bases to trimming and J lost 4 bases; unmatched junction nucleotides: 12. Germline V gives CDR1 LGHNT, CDR2 FRNRAP. CDR3 size: 17 residues.

The genes are TRBV5-6 and TRBJ2-7; D is possibly TRBD2 (6 bases). V lost 2 bases to trimming and J lost 2 bases, with 14 bases between them. Germline V gene data show CDR1 as SGHDT and CDR2 as YYEEEE. The CDR3 spans 15 residues. The CDR3 loop is CASSLGGGVPYEQYF. The CDR3 DNA reads TGTGCCAGCAGCTTAGGCGGCGGGGTACCCTACGAGCAGTACTTC.

The V gene is TRBV16, the J gene TRBJ2-5; no clear D. The CDR3 sequence is 12 residues long. Germline assignment: CDR1 KGHSY and CDR2 FQNENV. Trimming shortened V by 1 base and J by 5 bases, and 5 bases separated the two germline ends. CDR3 loop: CASSQFPETQYF. CDR3 bases: TGTGCCAGCAGCCAATTCCCCGAGACCCAGTACTTC.

The V and J genes are TRBV28 and TRBJ1-5; no firm D call. This CDR3 is built from 15 residues. Germline values: CDR1 MDHEN, CDR2 SYDVKM. The V end lost 3 bases, the J end lost 5 bases, and 14 bases lay between the germline ends. CDR3 DNA sequence: TGTGCCAGCAGTTTTGGGCGAGTAAGCGATCAGCCCCAGCATTTT. Amino acids: CASSFGRVSDQPQHF.

The V call is TRBV6-5, the J call TRBJ2-3, with 12 bases lining up with TRBD1. With 2 bases clipped from V and 2 bases from J, the junction kept 2 bases outside the gene matches. Looked up from germline, CDR1 is MNHEY and CDR2 is SVGAGI. This CDR3 has 16 residues. CDR3 region: CASSYGTGGSTDTQYF. CDR3 sequence (DNA): TGTGCCAGCAGTTACGGGACAGGGGGCTCCACAGATACGCAGTATTTT.

The rearrangement uses TRBV7-2 and TRBJ1-5; 12 nucleotides line up with TRBD1. V lost 1 base, J lost 3 bases, and 7 bases stayed unmatched. The germline gives CDR1 SGHTA, CDR2 FQGNSA. The CDR3 sequence is 18 residues long. The CDR3 sequence: CASSLVGTGGAFNQPQHF. DNA of the CDR3: TGTGCCAGCAGCTTAGTTGGGACAGGGGGCGCTTTCAATCAGCCCCAGCATTTT.

The chain recombines TRBV7-9 with TRBJ1-2, with D hard to call. Per the germline V gene, CDR1 is SEHNR and CDR2 is FQNEAQ (reference sequence). With 5 bases removed from V and 6 bases from J, the gap between germline ends came to 16 bases. The CDR3 sequence is 14 residues long. The CDR3 DNA sequence: TGTGCCAGCAGCCCGTATGTAAGCGCGGATGGCTACACCTTC. This gives the protein CASSPYVSADGYTF.

This clone has a single count. The chain couples TRBV28 to TRBJ1-2, with 7 bases that match TRBD1. The J segment lost 3 bases and the V segment lost 6 bases, leaving 19 bases of the junction unmatched. The CDR3 loop spans 18 amino acids. Germline V gene data show CDR1 as MDHEN and CDR2 as SYDVKM. CDR3 sequence: CASSLTGPRAGPYYGYTF. The DNA of the CDR3 is TGTGCCAGCAGCTTGACAGGGCCTCGCGCCGGACCGTACTATGGCTACACCTTC.

This clone was counted only a few times. The V gene is TRBV7-9, the J gene TRBJ1-5; 8 positions agree with TRBD1. Germline CDR1 is SEHNR and CDR2 is FQNEAQ (reference sequence). This CDR3 is 14 amino acids long. With 5 bases clipped from V and 3 bases from J, the junction kept 3 bases outside the gene matches. CDR3 amino acids: CASSRTGINQPQHF. As DNA, the CDR3 is TGTGCCAGCAGCCGGACAGGGATCAATCAGCCCCAGCATTTT.

The chain joins TRBV6-2 or TRBV6-3 to TRBJ2-2, with D tentatively TRBD1 (6 bases). Trimming stripped 5 bases from V and 6 bases from J, with 28 bases between. CDR3 length: 19 amino acids. Germline V gene lookup returns CDR1 MNHEY and CDR2 SVGEGT. Here the CDR3 DNA reads TGTGCCAGCAGTCATGGCCAAGGAGGCCGATACGGACAGCCCGGGGAGCTGTTTTTT. Translation gives CASSHGQGGRYGQPGELFF.

This clone has just one count. Written as DNA, the CDR3 is TGCGCCAGCAGCTTGGACCCGGGTACAGATACGCAGTATTTT. Its protein product is CASSLDPGTDTQYF. The rearrangement uses TRBV5-1 and TRBJ2-3; D remains ambiguous. The CDR3 contains 14 residues. Germline V lookup: CDR1 SGHRS, CDR2 YFSETQ. Trimming removed 0 bases at V and 3 bases at J, with 8 bases between.

This chain uses TRBV6-5 with TRBJ2-5; 8 bases fit TRBD2. Germline V gives CDR1 MNHEY, CDR2 SVGAGI. The CDR3 is made up of 14 amino acids. V lost 4 bases, J lost 5 bases, and 6 bases stayed unmatched. CDR3 sequence: CASSSLTSGETQYF. The DNA of the CDR3 is TGTGCCAGCAGTTCCCTTACTAGCGGTGAGACCCAGTACTTC.

The chain links TRBV7-9 to TRBJ1-6; tentatively, D is TRBD1 (6 bases). V dropped 5 bases and J dropped 9 bases, with 17 bases sitting between them. Germline CDR1 SEHNR, CDR2 FQNEAQ (reference sequence). The CDR3 is 15 amino acids. In DNA form, the CDR3 reads TGTGCCAGCAGCCCGTCCTGGGGGCCGAGTTCACCCCTCCACTTT. Residues: CASSPSWGPSSPLHF.

The V gene is TRBV29-1, the J gene TRBJ1-4, with no clear D. This CDR3 is built from 13 residues. V was cut by 2 bases and J by 7 bases, with 11 bases left in between. Germline CDR1 SQVTM, CDR2 ANQGSEA. The CDR3 sequence: CSVESRWGEKLFF. CDR3 in DNA: TGCAGCGTTGAAAGCAGGTGGGGTGAAAAACTGTTTTTT.

The V call is TRBV11-1, the J call TRBJ1-5; no firm D call. The germline V and J ends were trimmed by 0 bases and 0 bases, with 6 bases remaining between them. Germline loops: CDR1 SGHAT, CDR2 FQDESV (reference sequence). There are 15 residues in the CDR3. In DNA, the CDR3 is TGTGCCAGCAGCTTAGCAGGGAATAGCAATCAGCCCCAGCATTTT. It translates to CASSLAGNSNQPQHF.

The CDR3 bases are TGTGCCACCAGTGATTGGGAGGGGTCCAACCCCGGGGAGCTGTTTTTT. Translated, it gives CATSDWEGSNPGELFF. The V call is TRBV24-1, the J call TRBJ2-2; 7 nucleotides line up with TRBD2. V trimming: 2 bases; J trimming: 6 bases; junction bases outside the gene matches: 8. The V gene's germline CDR1 is KGHDR and CDR2 SFDVKD. There are 16 residues in the CDR3.

The chain is built from TRBV6-5 and TRBJ1-4; D is ambiguous. V gave up 5 bases and J gave up 11 bases, with 9 bases separating them. The CDR3 is made up of 11 amino acids. Germline CDR1 reads MNHEY; CDR2 reads SVGAGI. CDR3 sequence (DNA): TGTGCCAGCAGTACTGGTCGGAAACTGTTTTTT. This encodes CASSTGRKLFF.

The chain employs TRBV7-3 and TRBJ1-3; D gene unclear. Between the trimmed V and J ends, which lost 2 bases and 4 bases, there was a span of 12 bases. Germline-derived CDR1 and CDR2 are SGHTA and FQGTGA. The CDR3 loop spans 15 amino acids. CDR3 sequence reads: CASSLGGTGGNTIYF. CDR3 coding DNA: TGTGCCAGCAGCTTAGGAGGAACGGGGGGAAACACCATATATTTT.

The chain combines TRBV7-9 with TRBJ1-1; D gene ambiguous. CDR1 and CDR2 (germline): SEHNR, FQNEAQ (reference sequence). The germline V and J ends were trimmed by 2 bases and 0 bases, with 7 bases remaining between them. This CDR3 is 14 amino acids long. The CDR3 reads CASSLLPMNTEAFF. The CDR3, as DNA: TGTGCCAGCAGCTTATTGCCTATGAACACTGAAGCTTTCTTT.

This sequence joins TRBV6-2 or TRBV6-3 and TRBJ2-2; D is tentatively TRBD1 or TRBD2 (5 bases each). Germline lookup yields CDR1 MNHEY and CDR2 SVGEGT. Trimming pared 6 bases from V and 1 base from J, leaving 15 bases between. This CDR3 region has 16 residues. The chain's CDR3 is CASSSAGAWNTGELFF. The CDR3 DNA follows: TGTGCCAGCAGCTCGGCCGGGGCTTGGAACACCGGGGAGCTGTTTTTT.

The rearrangement joins TRBV11-3 to TRBJ2-2; TRBD1 is a possible D gene (5 bases). CDR3 size: 14 residues. Looked up from germline, CDR1 is SGHNT and CDR2 is YENEEA. The germline V and J ends were trimmed by 6 bases and 7 bases, with 15 bases remaining between them. The CDR3 reads CASSFQGFGGELFF. CDR3 nucleotide sequence: TGTGCCAGCAGTTTTCAGGGTTTCGGCGGGGAGCTGTTTTTT.